Detailed here is one TCR beta chain. Its antigen remains unknown. The source of the sample is a study of OX40 agonist ivuxolimab in advanced cancers. Overall study findings and caveats: Certain nonresponders likewise exhibited a low normalized T-cell clonal expansion.

With V trimmed by 4 bases and J by 5 bases, 5 bases remained unmatched. The CDR3 totals 15 residues. Germline values: CDR1 MNHNY, CDR2 SVGAGI (reference sequence). The table came from immunoSEQ multiplex PCR; TCRdb's copy has only in-frame clones and leaves some out. The table lists some 47,000 clones, approximately 79% of them singletons, with less than 2% in the top ten. The starting material was CD4+ or CD8+ T cells sorted from blood, obtained in a trial of the OX40 agonist ivuxolimab. This receptor was identified in an adult with an advanced solid tumor such as melanoma, head and neck, liver or kidney cancer. J is TRBJ2-7 and V is TRBV6-6, with 13 positions matching TRBD2. The CDR3, as DNA: TGTGCCAGCAGTTTCGCCGGGACTAGCGGGAACGAGCAGTACTTC. This gives the protein CASSFAGTSGNEQYF.